These 25 T cell receptor beta chains were sequenced from one sample in a study of cytomegalovirus exposure and HLA in healthy donors. 13 Jbeta primers and 60 Vbeta primers were used for the PCR. Sequenced by immunoSEQ multiplex PCR; TCRdb stores in-frame clones only, minus some. The repertoire includes approximately 80,000 clones, roughly 78% of them detected once, and around 2.3% sits in the top ten. Sequenced input: PBMCs. Receptors originate from a male donor in good health and CMV-seropositive.

The V gene is TRBV6-5, the J gene TRBJ2-7; 7 bases map to TRBD1. The CDR3 totals 15 residues. The germline V gene encodes CDR1 MNHEY and CDR2 SVGAGI. J was trimmed by 4 bases and V by 2 bases; bases with no gene match: 8. CDR3 protein: CASSYGSAGGYEQYF. DNA of the CDR3: TGTGCCAGCAGTTACGGATCCGCAGGGGGTTACGAGCAGTACTTC.

The chain combines TRBV5-4 with TRBJ1-2; 8 nucleotides agree with TRBD1. There are 15 residues in the CDR3. J was trimmed by 8 bases and V by 4 bases; bases with no gene match: 13. Germline V gene data show CDR1 as SGHNT and CDR2 as YYREEE (reference sequence). CDR3 sequence: CASSPPGQEARGYTF. CDR3 coding DNA: TGTGCCAGCAGCCCACCGGGACAGGAGGCCCGCGGCTACACCTTC.

V and J are TRBV5-6 and TRBJ2-5; weak D call: TRBD2 (7 bases). Trimming removed 2 bases at V and 0 bases at J, with 11 bases between. CDR3 length: 15 amino acids. Germline CDR1 is SGHDT and CDR2 is YYEEEE. CDR3 in DNA: TGTGCCAGCAGCTTTGAGCGGGACAACCAAGAGACCCAGTACTTC. Protein: CASSFERDNQETQYF.

V and J are TRBV5-4 and TRBJ2-5; TRBD2 agrees at 7 bases. V shed 4 bases and J 4 bases; nucleotides not matched to a gene: 13. Germline loops: CDR1 SGHNT, CDR2 YYREEE (reference sequence). The CDR3 runs to 16 residues. DNA of the CDR3: TGTGCCAGCAGCACGACAACGTGGGGGGGGACAGAGACCCAGTACTTC. Amino acid sequence: CASSTTTWGGTETQYF.

V usage is TRBV30 and J usage is TRBJ2-3; 10 nucleotides agree with TRBD2. The CDR3 contains 14 residues. The V segment lost 7 bases and the J segment 3 bases; nucleotides outside the gene matches: 7. Germline V gene sequence: CDR1 GTSNPN, CDR2 SVGIG (reference sequence). CDR3 in DNA: TGTGCCTCGATAACTAGCGGGGAGACAGATACGCAGTATTTT. Its translation: CASITSGETDTQYF.

This clone appeared a few times. The chain joins TRBV4-1 to TRBJ1-4, with 7 bases matching TRBD1. Germline lookup yields CDR1 MGHRA and CDR2 YSYEKL. The CDR3 is 14 residues long. The trim removed 2 bases at V and 8 bases at J, leaving 5 bases unmatched. The CDR3, as DNA: TGCGCCAGCAGCCAAACAGGGGTGGAGGAAAAACTGTTTTTT. Its translation: CASSQTGVEEKLFF.

The V call is TRBV9, the J call TRBJ2-1, with a possible D match to TRBD2 (5 bases). Germline CDR1 reads SGDLS; CDR2 reads YYNGEE. This CDR3 comprises 14 residues. V shed 0 bases and J shed 6 bases, with 10 bases lying between them. The CDR3 region is CASSVGVASNEQFF. As DNA, the CDR3 is TGTGCCAGCAGCGTAGGGGTAGCGAGCAATGAGCAGTTCTTC.

This sequence joins TRBV4-1 and TRBJ2-7, with 15 bases identical to TRBD2. Trimming cost V 6 bases and J 0 bases; bases outside gene matches: 3. CDR3 length: 16 residues. Per germline, CDR1 MGHRA and CDR2 YSYEKL. For the CDR3, the DNA is TGCGCCAGCAGAGGGACTAGCGGGGGGAGCTCCTACGAGCAGTACTTC. Its translation: CASRGTSGGSSYEQYF.

CDR3 residues: CASSISGQREGEQYF. In DNA, the CDR3 is TGCGCCAGCAGCATTAGCGGGCAACGGGAAGGCGAGCAGTACTTC. This rearrangement joins TRBV5-1 to TRBJ2-7; 7 nucleotides agree with TRBD2. CDR1 and CDR2 from the germline V gene are SGHRS and YFSETQ. V lost 4 bases to trimming and J lost 6 bases; unmatched junction nucleotides: 13. This CDR3 is 15 amino acids long. The whole variable domain, remainder taken from reference TRBV5-1 and TRBJ2-7, is KAGVTQTPRYLIKTRGQQVTLSCSPISGHRSVSWYQQTPGQGLQFLFEYFSETQRNKGNFPGRFSGRQFSNSRSEMNVSTLELGDSALYLCASSISGQREGEQYFGPGTRLTVT.

The V gene is TRBV7-3, the J gene TRBJ2-7, with 9 positions matching TRBD1. V lost 4 bases and J lost 6; bases outside the gene matches: 7. Germline V CDR1 and CDR2: SGHTA, FQGTGA. This CDR3 region has 14 residues. The CDR3 DNA reads as TGTGCCAGCAGCTCTGGGACAGGGATTAGCGAGCAGTACTTC. Translating it yields CASSSGTGISEQYF.

The chain combines TRBV19 with TRBJ2-3; TRBD2 might be the D (6 bases). CDR1 LNHDA and CDR2 SQIVND come from the germline V gene (reference sequence). The CDR3 is 14 residues long. V lost 1 base and J 5 bases, leaving 10 bases between the germline ends. The CDR3 sequence is CASSIGGDQDTQYF. The CDR3 DNA sequence: TGTGCCAGTAGTATAGGCGGGGACCAAGATACGCAGTATTTT. Full variable domain (missing parts from reference TRBV19 and TRBJ2-3): DGGITQSPKYLFRKEGQNVTLSCEQNLNHDAMYWYRQDPGQGLRLIYYSQIVNDFQKGDIAEGYSVSREKKESFPLTVTSAQKNPTAFYLCASSIGGDQDTQYFGPGTRLTVL.

The chain links TRBV2 to TRBJ2-1, with a tentative D call TRBD2 (6 bases). Germline assignment: CDR1 SNHLY and CDR2 FYNNEI. The V gene lost 6 bases and the J gene lost 10 bases, with 25 bases spanning the gap. This CDR3 region has 16 residues. The CDR3 sequence: CASRIATGLGRREQFF. CDR3 sequence (DNA): TGTGCCAGCAGAATAGCCACGGGACTGGGGAGACGGGAGCAGTTCTTC.

The V call is TRBV7-9, the J call TRBJ1-1; unclear D gene. Germline V gene lookup returns CDR1 SEHNR and CDR2 FQNEAQ (reference sequence). With 0 bases removed from V and 1 base from J, the gap between germline ends came to 3 bases. The CDR3 extends over 13 amino acids. The CDR3 region has the DNA TGTGCCAGCAGCTTAGCTCAGAACACTGAAGCTTTCTTT. Amino acid sequence: CASSLAQNTEAFF.

V is TRBV7-8 and J is TRBJ2-5, with TRBD2 matching 9 bases. CDR3 length: 16 amino acids. Germline V gene data show CDR1 as SGHVS and CDR2 as FQNEAQ. V was clipped by 6 bases and J by 5 bases; unmatched bases: 13. The CDR3 nucleotides read TGTGCCAGCAGATTGGGGCTGGGCGGGAGGGGGGAGACCCAGTACTTC. Its protein product is CASRLGLGGRGETQYF.

The V gene is TRBV27, the J gene TRBJ2-1; D possibly corresponds to TRBD2 (5 bases). This CDR3 has 14 amino acids. The germline CDR1 and CDR2 sequences are MNHEY and SMNVEV (reference sequence). V was pared by 2 bases and J by 5 bases, with 10 bases between. DNA of the CDR3: TGTGCCAGCAGTTTAGGACTTATCAACAATGAGCAGTTCTTC. As protein: CASSLGLINNEQFF.

CDR3 nucleotide sequence: TGTGCCAGCAGTGGTTCCAGGGGTAATGAAAAACTGTTTTTT. It encodes CASSGSRGNEKLFF. The rearrangement uses TRBV6-5 and TRBJ1-4; weak D call: TRBD1 (6 bases). Trimming shortened V by 5 bases and J by 4 bases, and 11 bases separated the two germline ends. Germline CDR1 is MNHEY and CDR2 is SVGAGI. This CDR3 contains 14 residues.

There are many counts of this clone. V and J are TRBV7-9 and TRBJ2-5; TRBD1 might be the D (6 bases). From germline, CDR1 is SEHNR and CDR2 FQNEAQ (reference sequence). The CDR3 has 14 residues. The ends were cut back, 5 bases at V and 5 bases at J, with 15 bases in the middle. Written as DNA, the CDR3 is TGTGCCAGCAGCAAGTACAGGGATGAGGAGACCCAGTACTTC. It codes for CASSKYRDEETQYF.

The chain recombines TRBV7-2 with TRBJ2-1, with D hard to call. Trimming stripped 3 bases from V and 0 bases from J, with 9 bases between. The CDR3 is made up of 15 amino acids. CDR1 is SGHTA, CDR2 FQGNSA, per germline. The CDR3 region is CASSFGSISYNEQFF. The CDR3 DNA follows: TGTGCCAGCAGCTTTGGTAGCATCTCCTACAATGAGCAGTTCTTC.

The CDR3 nucleotides read TGTGCCAGCAGTGAACTGTGGGACAGGGATTACGAGCAGTACTTC. Its protein is CASSELWDRDYEQYF. V and J are TRBV6-1 and TRBJ2-7; TRBD1 matches at 9 bases. V shed 2 bases, J shed 4 bases, and the junction held 6 bases outside the gene matches. This CDR3 spans 15 amino acids. Looked up from germline, CDR1 is MNHNS and CDR2 is SASEGT.

This chain uses TRBV9 with TRBJ2-7; TRBD2 aligns across 8 bases. Germline CDR1 is SGDLS and CDR2 is YYNGEE. The CDR3 is 15 residues long. The V segment lost 0 bases and the J segment 0 bases; nucleotides outside the gene matches: 2. The CDR3 protein is CASSVGSGSSYEQYF. In DNA form, the CDR3 reads TGTGCCAGCAGCGTAGGGAGCGGGAGCTCCTACGAGCAGTACTTC.

This clone occurred a few times. The chain carries TRBV7-6 and TRBJ2-7, with D perhaps TRBD2 (6 bases). Trimming cost V 5 bases and J 7 bases, with 15 bases left between them. Looked up from germline, CDR1 is SGHVS and CDR2 is FNYEAQ. The CDR3 runs 13 residues. The chain's CDR3 is CASSGRGSGEQYF. The CDR3 nucleotides read TGTGCCAGCAGCGGGCGGGGTTCTGGAGAGCAGTACTTC.

The V and J genes are TRBV6-6 and TRBJ1-2; D perhaps matches TRBD1 (5 bases). Germline V gene data show CDR1 as MNHNY and CDR2 as SVGAGI (reference sequence). The CDR3 is 14 amino acids. V was clipped by 4 bases and J by 6 bases, with 15 bases between them. This chain's CDR3 is CASSFQGRRDGYTF. The CDR3 DNA follows: TGTGCCAGCAGTTTTCAGGGTAGGAGAGATGGCTACACCTTC.

This sequence joins TRBV7-2 and TRBJ2-1, with 9 nucleotides matching TRBD2. Germline values: CDR1 SGHTA, CDR2 FQGNSA. This CDR3 has 17 residues. V trimming: 1 base; J trimming: 4 bases; junction bases outside the gene matches: 8. CDR3 loop: CASSLVVGREGYNEQFF. CDR3 DNA sequence: TGTGCCAGCAGCTTAGTAGTGGGGCGGGAGGGTTACAATGAGCAGTTCTTC.

V gene TRBV28 combines with J gene TRBJ1-5, with a tentative D call TRBD1 (6 bases). V lost 3 bases, J lost 7 bases, and 10 bases lay in between. Germline V lookup: CDR1 MDHEN, CDR2 SYDVKM. The CDR3 extends over 13 amino acids. The CDR3 DNA is TGTGCCAGCAGTTTGTTAGGGGGACAGCCCCAGCATTTT. It translates to CASSLLGGQPQHF.

The genes are TRBV29-1 and TRBJ1-2, with D uncertain. V lost 3 bases to trimming and J lost 3 bases, with 8 bases between them. Germline CDR1 and CDR2: SQVTM and ANQGSEA. The CDR3 runs 12 residues. The CDR3 region has the DNA TGCAGCGTTGATGGGGAGGACTATGGCTACACCTTC. Translating gives CSVDGEDYGYTF.